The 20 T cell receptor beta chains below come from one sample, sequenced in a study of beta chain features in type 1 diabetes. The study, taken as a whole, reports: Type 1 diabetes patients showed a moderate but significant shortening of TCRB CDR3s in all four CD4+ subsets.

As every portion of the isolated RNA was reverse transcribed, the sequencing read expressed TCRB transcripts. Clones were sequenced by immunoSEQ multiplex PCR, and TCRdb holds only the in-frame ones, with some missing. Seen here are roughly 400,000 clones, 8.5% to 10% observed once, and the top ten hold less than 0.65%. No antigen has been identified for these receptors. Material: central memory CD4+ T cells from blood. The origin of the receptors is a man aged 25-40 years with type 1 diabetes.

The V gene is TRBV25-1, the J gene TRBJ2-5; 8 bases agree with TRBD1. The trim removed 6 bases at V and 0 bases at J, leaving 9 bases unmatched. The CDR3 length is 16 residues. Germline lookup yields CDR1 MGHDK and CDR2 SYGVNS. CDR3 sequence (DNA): TGTGCCAGCAGCTACGACAGGGGTCCTTACCAAGAGACCCAGTACTTC. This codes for CASSYDRGPYQETQYF.

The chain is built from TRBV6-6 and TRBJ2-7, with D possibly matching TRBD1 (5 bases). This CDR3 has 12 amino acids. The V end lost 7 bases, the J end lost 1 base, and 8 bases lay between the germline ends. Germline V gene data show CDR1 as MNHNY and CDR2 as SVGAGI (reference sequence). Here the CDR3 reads CASNDRSYEQYF. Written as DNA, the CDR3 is TGTGCCAGCAACGACAGATCCTACGAGCAGTACTTC.

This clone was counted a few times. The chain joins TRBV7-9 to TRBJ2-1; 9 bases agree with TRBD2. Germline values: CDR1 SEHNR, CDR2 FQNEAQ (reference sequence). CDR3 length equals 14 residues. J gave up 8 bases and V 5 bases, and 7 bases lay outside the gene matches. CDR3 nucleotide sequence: TGTGCCAGCAGCCAACGACTAGCGGTCGATGAGCAGTTCTTC. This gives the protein CASSQRLAVDEQFF.

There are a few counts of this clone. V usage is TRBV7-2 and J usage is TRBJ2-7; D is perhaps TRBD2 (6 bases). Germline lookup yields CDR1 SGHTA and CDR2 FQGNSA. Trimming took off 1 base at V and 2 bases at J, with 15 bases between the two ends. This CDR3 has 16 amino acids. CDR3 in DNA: TGTGCCAGCAGCTTAGATGGGCGCCCGGGGGCCTACGAGCAGTACTTC. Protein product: CASSLDGRPGAYEQYF.

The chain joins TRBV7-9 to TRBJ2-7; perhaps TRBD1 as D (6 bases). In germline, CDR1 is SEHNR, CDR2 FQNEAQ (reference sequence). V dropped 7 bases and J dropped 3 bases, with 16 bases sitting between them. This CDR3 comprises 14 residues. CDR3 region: CASMGATGFYEQYF. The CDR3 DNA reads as TGTGCCAGCATGGGGGCGACGGGGTTCTACGAGCAGTACTTC.

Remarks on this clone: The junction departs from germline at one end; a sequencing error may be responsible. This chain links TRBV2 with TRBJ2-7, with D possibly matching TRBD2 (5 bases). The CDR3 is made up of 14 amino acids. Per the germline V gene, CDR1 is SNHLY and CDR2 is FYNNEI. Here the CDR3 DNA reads TGTGCCAGCAGACCGGGATCAACCTCCCACGAGCAGTACTTC. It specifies CASRPGSTSHEQYF.

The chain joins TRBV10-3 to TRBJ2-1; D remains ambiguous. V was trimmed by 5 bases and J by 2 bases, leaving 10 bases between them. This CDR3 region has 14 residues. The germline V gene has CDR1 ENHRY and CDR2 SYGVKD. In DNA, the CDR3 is TGTGCCATCAGTATGGGGTCCGCCTACAATGAGCAGTTCTTC. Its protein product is CAISMGSAYNEQFF.

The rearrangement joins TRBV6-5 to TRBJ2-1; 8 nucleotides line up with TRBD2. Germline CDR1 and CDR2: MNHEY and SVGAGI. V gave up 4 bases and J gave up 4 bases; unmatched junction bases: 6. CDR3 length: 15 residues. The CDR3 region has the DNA TGTGCCAGCAGTTCGGCTAGCGGGCTATACAATGAGCAGTTCTTC. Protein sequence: CASSSASGLYNEQFF.

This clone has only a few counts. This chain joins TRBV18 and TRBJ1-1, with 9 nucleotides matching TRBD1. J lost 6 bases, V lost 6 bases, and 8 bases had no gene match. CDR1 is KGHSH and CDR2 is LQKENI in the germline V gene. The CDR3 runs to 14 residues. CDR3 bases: TGTGCCAGCTCGCGACAGGGGGGCGATCCTGAAGCTTTCTTT. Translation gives CASSRQGGDPEAFF.

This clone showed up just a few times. CDR3 DNA: TGCGCCAGCAGACCAGCTAGCGGGAGGGGAAGCACCGGGGAGCTGTTTTTT. Translation: CASRPASGRGSTGELFF. The V and J genes are TRBV10-1 and TRBJ2-2, with 12 bases identical to TRBD2. Per germline, CDR1 WNHNN and CDR2 SYGVQD (reference sequence). This CDR3 has 17 amino acids. J was trimmed by 4 bases and V by 6 bases; bases with no gene match: 9.

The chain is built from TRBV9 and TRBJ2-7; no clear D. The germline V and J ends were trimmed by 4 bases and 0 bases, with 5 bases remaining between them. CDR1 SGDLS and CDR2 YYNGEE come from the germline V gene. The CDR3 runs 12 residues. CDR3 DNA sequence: TGTGCCAGCAGCACAAACTCCTACGAGCAGTACTTC. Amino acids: CASSTNSYEQYF.

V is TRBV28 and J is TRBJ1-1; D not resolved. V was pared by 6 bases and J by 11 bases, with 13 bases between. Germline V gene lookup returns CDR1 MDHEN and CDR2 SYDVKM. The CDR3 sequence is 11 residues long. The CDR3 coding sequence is TGTGCCAGCAGACAAATCGGCGGGGCTTTCTTT. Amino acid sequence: CASRQIGGAFF.

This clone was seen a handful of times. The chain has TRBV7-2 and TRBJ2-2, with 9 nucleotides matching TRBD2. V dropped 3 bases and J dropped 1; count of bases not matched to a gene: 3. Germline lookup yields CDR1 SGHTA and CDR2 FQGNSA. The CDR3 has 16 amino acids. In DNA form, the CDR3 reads TGTGCCAGCAGCTTGCTAGCGGGAAGGAACACCGGGGAGCTGTTTTTT. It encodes CASSLLAGRNTGELFF.

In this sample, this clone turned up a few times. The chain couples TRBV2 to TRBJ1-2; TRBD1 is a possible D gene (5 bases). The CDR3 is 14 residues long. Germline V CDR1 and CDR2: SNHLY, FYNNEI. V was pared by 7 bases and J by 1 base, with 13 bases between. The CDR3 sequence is CASTGINYNYGYTF. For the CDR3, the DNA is TGTGCCAGCACAGGGATAAACTATAACTATGGCTACACCTTC.

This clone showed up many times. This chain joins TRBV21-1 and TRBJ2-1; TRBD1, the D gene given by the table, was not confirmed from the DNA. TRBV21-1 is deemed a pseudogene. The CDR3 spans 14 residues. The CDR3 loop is CASSKGTGRPEQFF. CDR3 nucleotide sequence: TGTGCCAGCAGCAAAGGGACAGGGCGTCCTGAGCAGTTCTTC.

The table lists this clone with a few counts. The CDR3 here is CASSQGTGTSGYEQYF. In DNA, the CDR3 is TGCGCCAGCAGCCAAGGCACCGGGACTAGCGGCTACGAGCAGTACTTC. V and J are TRBV4-1 and TRBJ2-5; TRBD2 matches 11 bases. The assigned J gene may be wrong: the sequence end matches TRBJ2-7 better. This CDR3 has 16 residues. Germline CDR1 MGHRA, CDR2 YSYEKL.

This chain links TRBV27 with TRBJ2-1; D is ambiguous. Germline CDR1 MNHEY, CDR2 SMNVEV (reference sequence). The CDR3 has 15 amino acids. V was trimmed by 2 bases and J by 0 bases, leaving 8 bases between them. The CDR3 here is CASSLSSSSYNEQFF. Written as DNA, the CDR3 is TGTGCCAGCAGTTTAAGTAGCAGCTCCTACAATGAGCAGTTCTTC.

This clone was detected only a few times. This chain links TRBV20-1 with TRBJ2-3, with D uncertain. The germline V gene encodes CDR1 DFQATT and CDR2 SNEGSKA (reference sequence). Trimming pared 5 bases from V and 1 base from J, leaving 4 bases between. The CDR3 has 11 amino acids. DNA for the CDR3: TGCAGTGCTGATGGCACAGATACGCAGTATTTT. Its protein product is CSADGTDTQYF.

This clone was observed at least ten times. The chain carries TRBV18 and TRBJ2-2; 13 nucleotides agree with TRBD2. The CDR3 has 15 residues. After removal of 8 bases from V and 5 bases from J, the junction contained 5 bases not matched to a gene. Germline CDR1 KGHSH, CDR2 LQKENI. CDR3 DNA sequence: TGTGCCAGCCGCGGACTAGCGGGAGAAACCGGGGAGCTGTTTTTT. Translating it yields CASRGLAGETGELFF. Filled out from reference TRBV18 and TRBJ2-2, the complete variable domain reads NAGVMQNPRHLVRRRGQEARLRCSPMKGHSHVYWYRQLPEEGLKFMVYLQKENIIDESGMPKERFSAEFPKEGPSILRIQQVVRGDSAAYFCASRGLAGETGELFFGEGSRLTVL.

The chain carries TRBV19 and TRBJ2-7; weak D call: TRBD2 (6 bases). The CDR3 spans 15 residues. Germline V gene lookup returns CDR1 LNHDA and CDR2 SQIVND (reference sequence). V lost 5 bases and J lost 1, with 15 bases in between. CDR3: CASSLGGLWSYEQYF. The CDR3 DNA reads TGTGCCAGTAGTTTAGGAGGGCTTTGGTCCTACGAGCAGTACTTC.